Listed here is a single T cell receptor (beta chain). The CDR3 length is 13 residues. The V end was cut by 6 bases, the J end by 0 bases, with 6 bases between. From germline, CDR1 is MNHEY and CDR2 SVGEGT. These data originate in a study of blood T cell repertoires in COVID-19. Study-wide context: PBMCs, B-cell-depleted T cells, or T cells were the source of the cDNA or gDNA that made up the material.

How the authors handled the data: Reference gene primer amplification gave nucleated cell count estimates. The data were produced by immunoSEQ multiplex PCR, yet TCRdb's version contains in-frame clones alone and is incomplete. That table gives V, J and clone size, and the DNA gave D and trimming. The repertoire holds roughly 60,000 clones, with around 84% as singletons. The chain employs TRBV6-2 or TRBV6-3 and TRBJ1-5; D ambiguous. The TCR sequence derives from a human donor with active COVID-19. The donor label of this sample is uncertain. The specimen sequenced was peripheral blood. DNA for the CDR3: TGTGCCAGCAGCTCTTATAGCAATCAGCCCCAGCATTTT. This codes for CASSSYSNQPQHF.